Following are 27 T cell receptor beta chains from one sample sequenced in a study of blood T cell repertoires in COVID-19. Sequenced by immunoSEQ multiplex PCR; TCRdb stores in-frame clones only, minus some. The sample lists about 97,000 clones, roughly 79% occurring once. Specimen: peripheral blood. The receptors derive from a man between 70 and 80 years old with acute or convalescent COVID-19.

This chain joins TRBV27 and TRBJ1-6; 9 positions agree with TRBD1. The CDR3 is 16 residues long. CDR1 is MNHEY and CDR2 is SMNVEV in the germline V gene (reference sequence). V dropped 2 bases and J dropped 7; count of bases not matched to a gene: 6. The CDR3 spells CASSLTWDRANSPLHF. CDR3 sequence (DNA): TGTGCCAGCAGTTTAACTTGGGACAGGGCGAATTCACCCCTCCACTTT.

The chain employs TRBV21-1 and TRBJ2-7; TRBD1 was called by the table and not checked on the DNA. TRBV21-1 is listed as a pseudogene. The CDR3 covers 19 residues. DNA for the CDR3: TGTGCCAGCAGCGAACGAGGACAGGGATTGCCCATCGACTCCTACGAGCAGTACTTC. Protein: CASSERGQGLPIDSYEQYF.

The V and J genes are TRBV7-2 and TRBJ1-2; 11 nucleotides line up with TRBD1. Germline V gene lookup returns CDR1 SGHTA and CDR2 FQGNSA. With 4 bases clipped from V and 5 bases from J, the junction kept 6 bases outside the gene matches. The CDR3 consists of 15 residues. The CDR3 sequence is CASSSGQGAFYGYTF. Here the CDR3 DNA reads TGTGCCAGCAGCTCCGGACAGGGGGCGTTTTATGGCTACACCTTC.

V is TRBV7-9 and J is TRBJ1-1, with D perhaps matching TRBD1 (6 bases). CDR1 SEHNR and CDR2 FQNEAQ come from the germline V gene (reference sequence). Deletions cut 6 bases from V and 1 base from J, with 15 bases between. There are 15 residues in the CDR3. The chain's CDR3 is CASRYPPQGNTEAFF. DNA for the CDR3: TGTGCCAGCAGGTACCCACCACAGGGGAACACTGAAGCTTTCTTT.

The chain has TRBV30 and TRBJ1-1; 7 bases map to TRBD1. The CDR3 covers 16 residues. From germline, CDR1 is GTSNPN and CDR2 SVGIG (reference sequence). Germline trimming cut 0 bases from V and 3 bases from J; bases unmatched to any gene: 10. CDR3 protein: CAWSVLGGSGHTEAFF. In nucleotides, the CDR3 is TGTGCCTGGAGTGTACTAGGGGGCAGTGGACACACTGAAGCTTTCTTT.

DNA for the CDR3: TGTGCCAGCAGTTTGGCCGGGTCGGTAGTGAGAAAACTGTTTTTT. Translation gives CASSLAGSVVRKLFF. The chain employs TRBV28 and TRBJ1-4; no definite D call. The CDR3 consists of 15 residues. The V end was cut by 3 bases, the J end by 10 bases, with 18 bases between. Germline CDR1 MDHEN, CDR2 SYDVKM.

The chain uses TRBV11-3 and TRBJ2-5; D is perhaps TRBD2 (6 bases). This CDR3 comprises 13 residues. V was pared by 3 bases and J by 5 bases, with 10 bases between. Germline assignment: CDR1 SGHNT and CDR2 YENEEA. The CDR3 DNA reads as TGTGCCAGCAGCTTGCCGGGGGTGGAGACCCAGTACTTC. Translated, it gives CASSLPGVETQYF.

This sequence joins TRBV7-8 and TRBJ1-5; 11 bases align to TRBD1. The CDR3 is 18 residues long. V gave up 5 bases and J gave up 7 bases; unmatched junction bases: 16. CDR1 is SGHVS, CDR2 FQNEAQ, per germline. DNA for the CDR3: TGTGCCAGCAGCAAAGCAGGGACAGGGGGACGTAAGGGACAGCCCCAGCATTTT. It encodes CASSKAGTGGRKGQPQHF.

The V and J genes are TRBV5-1 and TRBJ2-5; D uncertain. Trimming cost V 4 bases and J 1 base, with 11 bases left between them. Germline V gives CDR1 SGHRS, CDR2 YFSETQ. The CDR3 covers 14 residues. CDR3 sequence reads: CASSKRLVQETQYF. For the CDR3, the DNA is TGCGCCAGCAGCAAGAGGCTCGTCCAAGAGACCCAGTACTTC.

This clone was recorded only once. This chain connects TRBV5-4 to TRBJ2-3; no clear D. Germline-derived CDR1 and CDR2 are SGHNT and YYREEE (reference sequence). Trimming stripped 1 base from V and 6 bases from J, with 9 bases between. This CDR3 is 13 amino acids long. The CDR3 DNA is TGTGCCAGCAGCTTGAGACATGTTGATACGCAGTATTTT. This translates into CASSLRHVDTQYF.

The chain uses TRBV3-1 (or the pseudogene TRBV3-2) and TRBJ2-1, with 7 bases fitting TRBD2. V shed 3 bases, J shed 2 bases, and the junction held 4 bases outside the gene matches. Germline V CDR1 and CDR2: LGHDT, YNNKEL (reference sequence). This CDR3 is 15 amino acids long. This CDR3 reads CASSQASGTYNEQFF. CDR3 in DNA: TGTGCCAGCAGCCAGGCTAGCGGAACCTACAATGAGCAGTTCTTC.

The rearrangement uses TRBV9 and TRBJ1-1; 7 nucleotides line up with TRBD1. J gave up 4 bases and V 3 bases, and 6 bases lay outside the gene matches. This CDR3 contains 14 residues. Germline values: CDR1 SGDLS, CDR2 YYNGEE. The CDR3 is CASSEGAGGTEAFF. The CDR3 bases are TGTGCCAGCAGCGAGGGGGCGGGGGGCACTGAAGCTTTCTTT.

The chain has TRBV6-6 and TRBJ1-1, with 8 bases fitting TRBD1. The CDR3 is 15 amino acids. V trimming: 0 bases; J trimming: 6 bases; junction bases outside the gene matches: 6. Germline-derived CDR1 and CDR2 are MNHNY and SVGAGI (reference sequence). The CDR3 bases are TGTGCCAGCAGTTACTCCGGCAGGGGGCAAGCTGAAGCTTTCTTT. This translates into CASSYSGRGQAEAFF.

The V call is TRBV28, the J call TRBJ2-7; D is possibly TRBD1 (6 bases). V was trimmed by 6 bases and J by 0 bases, leaving 15 bases between them. The CDR3 length is 15 residues. Germline lookup yields CDR1 MDHEN and CDR2 SYDVKM. DNA for the CDR3: TGTGCCAGCAGCTCAGGGGCGGGCGGCTCCTACGAGCAGTACTTC. Translated: CASSSGAGGSYEQYF.

This clone was detected only a few times. The genes are TRBV7-9 and TRBJ1-1, with 8 bases fitting TRBD1. Per germline, CDR1 SEHNR and CDR2 FQNEAQ (reference sequence). V gave up 7 bases and J gave up 8 bases; unmatched junction bases: 6. The CDR3 sequence is 12 residues long. CDR3 amino acids: CASTWTGIEAFF. The DNA of the CDR3 is TGTGCCAGCACCTGGACAGGGATCGAAGCTTTCTTT.

V is TRBV14 and J is TRBJ2-3; TRBD1 might be the D (5 bases). The CDR3 sequence is 17 residues long. Germline V gives CDR1 SGHDN, CDR2 FVKESK. Trimming shortened V by 0 bases and J by 2 bases, and 15 bases separated the two germline ends. The CDR3 DNA sequence: TGTGCCAGCAGCCAAGAGGAACAGGTCCTCTTCACAGATACGCAGTATTTT. Residues: CASSQEEQVLFTDTQYF.

The chain links TRBV14 to TRBJ2-1; D not resolved. With 3 bases removed from V and 4 bases from J, the gap between germline ends came to 16 bases. This CDR3 has 16 residues. Germline CDR1 SGHDN, CDR2 FVKESK. Here the CDR3 reads CASSHQKEHVYNEQFF. CDR3 DNA sequence: TGTGCCAGCAGCCACCAAAAGGAGCACGTATACAATGAGCAGTTCTTC.

The V call is TRBV4-1, the J call TRBJ2-7; the match to TRBD2 covers 10 bases. Germline trimming cut 5 bases from V and 3 bases from J; bases unmatched to any gene: 7. Germline loops: CDR1 MGHRA, CDR2 YSYEKL. The length of the CDR3 is 15 residues. In DNA, the CDR3 is TGCGCCAGCAGCTCCCGTAGCGGGGGGTTCTACGAGCAGTACTTC. It translates to CASSSRSGGFYEQYF.

The chain couples TRBV12-3 or TRBV12-4 to TRBJ2-2; no firm D call. The CDR3 runs 12 residues. Trimming cost V 3 bases and J 6 bases, with 5 bases left between them. CDR3 bases: TGTGCCAGCAGTTTGTTATCCGGGGAGCTGTTTTTT. Translation gives CASSLLSGELFF.

The CDR3 region is CSVELGTSGGGVNEQFF. In DNA, the CDR3 is TGCAGCGTTGAGCTCGGGACTAGCGGAGGGGGCGTCAATGAGCAGTTCTTC. V is TRBV29-1 and J is TRBJ2-1; 11 nucleotides agree with TRBD2. The CDR3 loop spans 17 amino acids. Germline V gene data show CDR1 as SQVTM and CDR2 as ANQGSEA. The ends lost 3 bases at V and 6 bases at J; junction bases unmatched: 13.

The J gene is TRBJ2-2, the V gene TRBV6-2 or TRBV6-3; 10 nucleotides line up with TRBD2. The CDR3 length is 18 residues. V trimming: 3 bases; J trimming: 0 bases; junction bases outside the gene matches: 7. Germline CDR1 is MNHEY and CDR2 is SVGEGT. CDR3 sequence reads: CASSYPTSGYTNTGELFF. CDR3 nucleotide sequence: TGTGCCAGCAGTTATCCGACTAGCGGGTATACGAACACCGGGGAGCTGTTTTTT.

The CDR3 reads CASSLGGWPNEQFF. CDR3 coding DNA: TGCGCCAGCAGCTTGGGAGGGTGGCCCAATGAGCAGTTCTTC. The chain recombines TRBV5-1 with TRBJ2-1; a weak D match, TRBD2 (5 bases). V dropped 0 bases and J dropped 6 bases, with 10 bases sitting between them. This CDR3 region has 14 residues. Germline CDR1 and CDR2: SGHRS and YFSETQ. The complete variable domain, with remaining parts taken from reference TRBV5-1 and TRBJ2-1, reads KAGVTQTPRYLIKTRGQQVTLSCSPISGHRSVSWYQQTPGQGLQFLFEYFSETQRNKGNFPGRFSGRQFSNSRSEMNVSTLELGDSALYLCASSLGGWPNEQFFGPGTRLTVL.

The V call is TRBV6-1, the J call TRBJ1-5; D uncertain. With 2 bases removed from V and 1 base from J, the gap between germline ends came to 9 bases. The CDR3 length is 15 residues. Germline V lookup: CDR1 MNHNS, CDR2 SASEGT. The CDR3 is CASSEPPGSNQPQHF. The CDR3 nucleotides are TGTGCCAGCAGTGAACCACCAGGCAGCAATCAGCCCCAGCATTTT.

The chain employs TRBV2 and TRBJ1-5; D uncertain. The CDR3 consists of 12 residues. V was pared by 3 bases and J by 7 bases, with 7 bases between. The germline V gene has CDR1 SNHLY and CDR2 FYNNEI. CDR3 protein: CASSDLRQPQHF. In DNA, the CDR3 is TGTGCCAGCAGTGACCTTCGGCAGCCCCAGCATTTT.

This chain connects TRBV6-5 to TRBJ1-1; D may be TRBD1 (6 bases). CDR3 length: 14 residues. Trimming shortened V by 6 bases and J by 0 bases, and 11 bases separated the two germline ends. Germline V gene data show CDR1 as MNHEY and CDR2 as SVGAGI. CDR3 coding DNA: TGTGCCAGCAGCAGACAGGCAATGAACACTGAAGCTTTCTTT. Translated, it gives CASSRQAMNTEAFF.

This chain connects TRBV5-8 to TRBJ2-1; the D is unclear. Germline CDR1 SGHTS, CDR2 YDEGEE. The length of the CDR3 is 15 residues. V shed 9 bases and J shed 0 bases, with 16 bases lying between them. This CDR3 reads CATVPSRSSYNEQFF. The CDR3 nucleotides are TGTGCCACCGTTCCGTCGAGGAGCTCCTACAATGAGCAGTTCTTC.

The CDR3 loop is CASSQDRTAPGTQYF. CDR3 bases: TGTGCCAGCAGCCAAGATAGGACTGCCCCCGGTACGCAGTATTTT. V is TRBV4-2 and J is TRBJ2-3; maybe TRBD2 (5 bases). Germline V gene data show CDR1 as LGHNA and CDR2 as YNFKEQ. The CDR3 has 15 amino acids. V was cut by 0 bases and J by 8 bases, with 15 bases left in between.